This TCR beta chain was retrieved from a study of CD8+ T cells in alopecia areata. Across the study: It was oral tofacitinib, at 5 to 10 mg twice daily, that treated patients received. Tofacitinib administration persisted for 6 to 18 months, succeeded by 6 months off drug.

Concerning this clone itself: Its target is not known. The identical CDR3 is also encoded by other nucleotide sequences in the sample.

Specified treatment: oral pan-JAK inhibitor, 5-10 mg twice daily. Study-wide results and limits: In lesional scalp, particularly from alopecia totalis/universalis, clonality was higher than in normal scalp.

Extraction of RNA preceded its reverse transcription into cDNA, which served as the sequencing template. Assay used: immunoSEQ multiplex PCR; TCRdb lists only in-frame clones, some missing. The repertoire includes 150,000 to 200,000 clones, roughly 63% of them detected once, and about a sixth sits in the top ten. Looked up from germline, CDR1 is SEHNR and CDR2 is FQNEAQ (reference sequence). CDR3 size: 14 residues. Deletions cut 3 bases from V and 1 base from J, with 9 bases between. Source: CD4+ T cells sorted from blood, taken between weeks 55 and 70, from a patient treated with tofacitinib. The V gene is TRBV7-9, the J gene TRBJ1-1; no clear D gene. This clonotype originated in a human donor with alopecia areata. DNA for the CDR3: TGTGCCAGCAGCTTGGCGCGGGGGAACACTGAAGCTTTCTTT. Protein product: CASSLARGNTEAFF.